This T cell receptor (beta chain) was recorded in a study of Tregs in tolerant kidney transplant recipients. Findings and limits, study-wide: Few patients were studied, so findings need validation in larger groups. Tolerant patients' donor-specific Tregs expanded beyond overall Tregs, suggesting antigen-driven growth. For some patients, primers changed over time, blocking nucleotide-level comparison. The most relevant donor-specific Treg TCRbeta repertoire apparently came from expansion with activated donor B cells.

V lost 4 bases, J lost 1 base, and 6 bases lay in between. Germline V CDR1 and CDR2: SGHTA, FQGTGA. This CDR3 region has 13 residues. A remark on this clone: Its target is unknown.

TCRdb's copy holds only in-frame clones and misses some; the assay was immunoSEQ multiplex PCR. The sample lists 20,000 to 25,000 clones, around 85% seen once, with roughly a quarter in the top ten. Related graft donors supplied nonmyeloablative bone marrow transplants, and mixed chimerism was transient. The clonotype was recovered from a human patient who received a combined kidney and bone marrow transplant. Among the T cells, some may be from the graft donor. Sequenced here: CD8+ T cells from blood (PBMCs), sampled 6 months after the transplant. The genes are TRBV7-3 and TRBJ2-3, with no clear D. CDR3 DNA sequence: TGTGCCAGCAGCTCAGGCGGCACAGATACGCAGTATTTT. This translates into CASSSGGTDTQYF.